This T cell receptor (beta chain) was identified in a study of blood T cells in healthy people across ages. Overall study findings and caveats: A greater number of naive CD4+ cells and higher diversity distinguished long-lived donors from aged donors.

Ranging in age from about 6 to 95, the donors were healthy Caucasian individuals from Russia. A remark on this clonotype: What it binds is unknown.

Alongside a J-beta primer mix, a sample-barcoded 5' primer served in a second PCR lasting about 7 to 12 cycles. A single record per CDR3 protein comes from TCRdb applying MiXCR to the 5' RACE reads. The data contain some 760,000 distinct CDR3 sequences, 20% to 25% of them singletons. Germline lookup yields CDR1 MDHEN and CDR2 SYDVKM. J lost 0 bases, V lost 5 bases, and 6 bases had no gene match. This CDR3 is built from 15 residues. The same data also went into a second study, on T cells of mothers and their children. That work contributes: Comparable shaping of TCR recombination output by thymic selection was observed in related and unrelated pairs.

Sequencing was done on a sample of blood. This chain joins TRBV28 and TRBJ2-5; 7 bases are shared with TRBD2. The receptor was derived from a boy under 18 in good health. The CDR3 loop reads CASSLPGLHQETQYF. In DNA, the CDR3 is TGTGCCAGCAGTCTGCCGGGACTACACCAAGAGACCCAGTACTTC.